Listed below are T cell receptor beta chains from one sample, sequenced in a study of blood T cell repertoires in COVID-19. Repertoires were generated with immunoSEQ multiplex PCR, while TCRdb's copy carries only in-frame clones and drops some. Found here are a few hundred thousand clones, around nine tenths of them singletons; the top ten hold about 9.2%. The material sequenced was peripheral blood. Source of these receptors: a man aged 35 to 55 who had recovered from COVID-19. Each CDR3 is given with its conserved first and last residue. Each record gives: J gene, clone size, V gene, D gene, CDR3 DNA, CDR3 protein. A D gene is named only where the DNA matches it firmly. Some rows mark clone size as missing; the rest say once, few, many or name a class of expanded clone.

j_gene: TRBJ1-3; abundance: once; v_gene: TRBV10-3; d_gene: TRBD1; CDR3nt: TGTGCCATCAGTTCGTCCGGGACAGGGCGGGGAAACACCATATATTTT; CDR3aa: CAISSSGTGRGNTIYF
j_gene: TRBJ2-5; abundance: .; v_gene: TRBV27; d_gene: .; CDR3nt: TGTGCCAGCAGTCCTCTGACAGGCCCATCGATGGACAAAGAGACCCAGTACTTC; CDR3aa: CASSPLTGPSMDKETQYF
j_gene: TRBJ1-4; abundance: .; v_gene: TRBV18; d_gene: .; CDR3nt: TGTGCCAGCTCAAGACGGGACTCGGGGGGGGAAAAACTGTTTTTT; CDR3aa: CASSRRDSGGEKLFF
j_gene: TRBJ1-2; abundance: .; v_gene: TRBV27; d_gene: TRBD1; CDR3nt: TGTGCCAGCAGCCCGGACAGGCTGCCCAACTATGGCTACACCTTC; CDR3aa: CASSPDRLPNYGYTF
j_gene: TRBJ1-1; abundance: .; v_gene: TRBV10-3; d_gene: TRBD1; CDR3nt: TGTGCCATCACTAAGGGACAGCCCATGAACACTGAAGCTTTCTTT; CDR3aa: CAITKGQPMNTEAFF
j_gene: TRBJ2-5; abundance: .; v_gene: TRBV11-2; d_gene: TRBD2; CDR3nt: TGTGCCAGCAGCTTAGAGCCAGCGGGGAGGGCCCAGTACTTC; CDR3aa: CASSLEPAGRAQYF
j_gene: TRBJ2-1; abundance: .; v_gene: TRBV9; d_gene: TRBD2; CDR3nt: TGTGCCAGCAGCGGACGCCCCGGTGGTAGCGGGGGGGCCGAGGGTGAGCAGTTCTTC; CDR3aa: CASSGRPGGSGGAEGEQFF
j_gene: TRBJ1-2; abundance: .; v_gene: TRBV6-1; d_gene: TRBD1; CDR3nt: TGTGCCAGCAGTGAATCCCAGGACAGGGGGAAGGGCTACACCTTC; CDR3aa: CASSESQDRGKGYTF
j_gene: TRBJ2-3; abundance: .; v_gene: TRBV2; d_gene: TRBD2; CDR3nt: TGTGCCAGCAGTGAGCAGCGGGGGGAGAGAGATACGCAGTATTTT; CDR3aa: CASSEQRGERDTQYF
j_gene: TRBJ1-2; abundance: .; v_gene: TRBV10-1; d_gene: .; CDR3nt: TGCGCCAGCGCACGGGAGCGTGGGTATGGCTACACCTTC; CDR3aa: CASARERGYGYTF
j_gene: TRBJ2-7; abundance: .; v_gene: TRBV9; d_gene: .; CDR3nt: TGTGCCAGCAGCGTAGGCCAGGGAAGTGGCTCGTACCACTACGAGCAGTACTTC; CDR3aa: CASSVGQGSGSYHYEQYF
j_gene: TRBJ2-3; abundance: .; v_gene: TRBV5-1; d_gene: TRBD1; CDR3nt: TGCGCCAGCAGCACCCTAGGGACAGGGCGGACAGATACGCAGTATTTT; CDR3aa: CASSTLGTGRTDTQYF
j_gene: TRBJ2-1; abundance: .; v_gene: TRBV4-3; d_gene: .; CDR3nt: TGCGCCAGCAGCCCAAGAGTGAGGGCATATGAGCAGTTCTTC; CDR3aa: CASSPRVRAYEQFF
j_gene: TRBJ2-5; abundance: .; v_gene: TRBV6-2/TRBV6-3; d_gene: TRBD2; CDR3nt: TGTGCCAGCAGTTACCTCGACGGGAGGCGAGAGACCCAGTACTTC; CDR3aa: CASSYLDGRRETQYF
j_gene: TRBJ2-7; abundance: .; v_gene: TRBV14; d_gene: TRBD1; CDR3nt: TGTGCCAGCAGGGACGGACAGGGGGCCTCCTACGAGCAGTACTTC; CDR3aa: CASRDGQGASYEQYF
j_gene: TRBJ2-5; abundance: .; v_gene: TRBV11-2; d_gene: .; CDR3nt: TGTGCCAGCAGCTTGGCCAGGAACCAAGAGACCCAGTACTTC; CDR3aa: CASSLARNQETQYF
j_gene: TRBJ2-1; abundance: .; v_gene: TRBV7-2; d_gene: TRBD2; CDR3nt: TGTGCCAGCAGCGTCGGGAGGGCCCGGAAGTCCTACAATGAGCAGTTCTTC; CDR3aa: CASSVGRARKSYNEQFF
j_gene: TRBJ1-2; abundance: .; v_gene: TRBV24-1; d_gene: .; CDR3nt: TGTGCCACCAGTGAGGAGGCCTTCTATGGCTACACCTTC; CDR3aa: CATSEEAFYGYTF
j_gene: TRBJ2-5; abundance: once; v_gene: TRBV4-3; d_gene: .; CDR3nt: TGCGCCAGCAGCCAAGATCCTGGGGCTTTTGGAGAGACCCAGTACTTC; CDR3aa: CASSQDPGAFGETQYF
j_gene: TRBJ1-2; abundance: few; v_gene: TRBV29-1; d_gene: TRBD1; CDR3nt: TGCAGCGTGGAGGGGACAGCTAACTATGGCTACACCTTC; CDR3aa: CSVEGTANYGYTF
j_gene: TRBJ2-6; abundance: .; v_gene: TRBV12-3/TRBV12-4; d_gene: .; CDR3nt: TGTGCCAGCAGGCGGGCTGGGGCCAACGTCCTGACTTTC; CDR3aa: CASRRAGANVLTF